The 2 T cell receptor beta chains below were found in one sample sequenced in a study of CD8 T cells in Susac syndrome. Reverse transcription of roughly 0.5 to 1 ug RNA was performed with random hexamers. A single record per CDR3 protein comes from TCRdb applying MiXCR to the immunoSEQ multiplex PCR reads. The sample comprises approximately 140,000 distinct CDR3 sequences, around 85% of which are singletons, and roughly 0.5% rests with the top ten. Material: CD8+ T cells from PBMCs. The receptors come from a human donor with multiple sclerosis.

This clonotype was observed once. Written as DNA, the CDR3 is TGTGCCTGGAGCCTCGGGCGGGACACCATATATTTT. It specifies CAWSLGRDTIYF. The rearrangement joins TRBV30 to TRBJ1-3; D is uncertain. V was cut by 3 bases and J by 8 bases, with 11 bases left in between. Germline V gene data show CDR1 as GTSNPN and CDR2 as SVGIG (reference sequence). This CDR3 region has 12 residues.

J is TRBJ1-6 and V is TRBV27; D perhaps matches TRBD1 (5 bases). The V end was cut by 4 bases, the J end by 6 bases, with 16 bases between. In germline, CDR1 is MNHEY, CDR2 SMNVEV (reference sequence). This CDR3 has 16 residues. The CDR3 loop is CASSSLPGRGNSPLHF. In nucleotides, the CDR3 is TGTGCCAGCAGTTCATTACCGGGACGGGGTAATTCACCCCTCCACTTT.